This paragraph reports one T cell receptor (beta chain). The antigen remains unidentified. These data originate in a study of cytomegalovirus exposure and HLA in healthy donors. Study-wide findings and caveats: Later analysis placed DRB1 highest and HLA-C lowest in TCR association rates, which differed by HLA locus. Cytomegalovirus-associated status was assigned to about 180 TCR beta chains.

PCR used 60 Vbeta primers and 13 Jbeta primers. Method: immunoSEQ multiplex PCR; TCRdb's copy keeps in-frame clones and lacks some. Altogether about 100,000 clones are present, roughly 78% being singletons, with the ten largest covering 0.76%. V lost 6 bases and J lost 4; bases outside the gene matches: 9. CDR1 is LNHDA, CDR2 SQIVND, per germline (reference sequence). The CDR3 contains 16 residues. Specimen: PBMCs. This chain uses TRBV19 with TRBJ2-2, with 9 bases fitting TRBD2. This clonotype was obtained from a woman aged 55 to 70 in good health and CMV-seronegative. The CDR3: CASRDASGEITGELFF. The CDR3 DNA is TGTGCCAGTAGGGACGCTAGCGGGGAGATCACCGGGGAGCTGTTTTTT.